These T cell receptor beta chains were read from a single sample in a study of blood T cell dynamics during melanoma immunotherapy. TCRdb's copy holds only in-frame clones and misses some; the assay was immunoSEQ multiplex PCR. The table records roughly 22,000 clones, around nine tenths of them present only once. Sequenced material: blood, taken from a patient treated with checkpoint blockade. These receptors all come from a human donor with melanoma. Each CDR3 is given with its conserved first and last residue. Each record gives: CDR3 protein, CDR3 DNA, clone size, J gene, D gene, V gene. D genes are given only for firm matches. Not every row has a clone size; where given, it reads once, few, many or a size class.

CASSQLLFLSYNEQFF,TGCGCCAGCAGCCAACTACTCTTTCTTTCCTACAATGAGCAGTTCTTC,-,TRBJ2-1,-,TRBV4-1
CASSLAFSLYTGELFF,TGCGCCAGCAGCTTGGCCTTCAGCCTCTACACCGGGGAGCTGTTTTTT,once,TRBJ2-2,-,TRBV5-1
CATSESPGLAGGRAPYNEQFF,TGTGCCACCAGCGAGAGTCCGGGACTAGCGGGAGGTCGGGCGCCCTACAATGAGCAGTTCTTC,-,TRBJ2-1,TRBD2,TRBV15
CASSHRQDRGLYEQYF,TGCGCCAGCAGTCACCGCCAGGACAGGGGGCTCTACGAGCAGTACTTC,-,TRBJ2-7,TRBD1,TRBV23-1
CASRARRGPNQPQHF,TGTGCCAGTAGAGCAAGGAGAGGGCCCAATCAGCCCCAGCATTTT,few,TRBJ1-5,-,TRBV19
CSAERGYEQYF,TGCAGTGCTGAGAGGGGATACGAGCAGTACTTC,-,TRBJ2-7,-,TRBV20-1
CASSPWAAGPQGTEAFF,TGTGCCAGCTCACCATGGGCTGCAGGGCCCCAGGGGACTGAAGCTTTCTTT,-,TRBJ1-1,-,TRBV18
CASSMKPLYGYTF,TGTGCCAGTAGTATGAAACCACTCTATGGCTACACCTTC,few,TRBJ1-2,-,TRBV19
CASSFRGGRDQPQHF,TGTGCCAGCAGTTTTCGAGGGGGCCGGGATCAGCCCCAGCATTTT,-,TRBJ1-5,TRBD1,TRBV27
CASSVAIGTAYGYTF,TGTGCCAGCAGCGTAGCTATCGGGACAGCCTATGGCTACACCTTC,-,TRBJ1-2,TRBD1,TRBV9
CASSRRDSYEQYF,TGTGCCAGCAGCCGCCGGGACTCCTACGAGCAGTACTTC,-,TRBJ2-7,-,TRBV14
CASSLSTFKDTQYF,TGCGCCAGCAGCTTGAGTACCTTCAAGGATACGCAGTATTTT,-,TRBJ2-3,-,TRBV5-1
CASSEGEASSFYNEQFF,TGTGCCAGCAGCGAGGGGGAGGCTAGCAGCTTCTACAATGAGCAGTTCTTC,-,TRBJ2-1,-,TRBV9
CATRIAGVPYEQYF,TGTGCCACCAGGATAGCGGGAGTCCCCTACGAGCAGTACTTC,-,TRBJ2-7,TRBD2,TRBV15
CASSLGLAGGREQFF,TGTGCCAGCAGCTTAGGACTAGCGGGAGGTCGGGAGCAGTTCTTC,-,TRBJ2-1,TRBD2,TRBV7-9
CASSELRQGPSGNTIYF,TGTGCCAGCAGTGAATTGAGACAGGGACCCTCTGGAAACACCATATATTTT,-,TRBJ1-3,TRBD1,TRBV2
CASSIGRGGHNEQFF,TGTGCCAGTAGTATTGGTCGCGGGGGACACAATGAGCAGTTCTTC,-,TRBJ2-1,TRBD2,TRBV19
CASSTQTVNTEAFF,TGTGCCAGTAGTACCCAGACAGTGAACACTGAAGCTTTCTTT,-,TRBJ1-1,-,TRBV19
CSVGTDGPYEQYF,TGCAGCGTTGGGACTGACGGCCCCTACGAGCAGTACTTC,-,TRBJ2-7,-,TRBV29-1
CASSSGVGQLSKNIQYF,TGTGCCAGCAGCTCGGGGGTGGGACAGCTCTCCAAAAACATTCAGTACTTC,-,TRBJ2-4,-,TRBV21-1
CASSLNRLETQYF,TGTGCCAGCAGCTTAAATCGACTAGAGACCCAGTACTTC,-,TRBJ2-5,-,TRBV7-2
CASSPPGRQGYTF,TGTGCCAGCTCACCGCCAGGGAGGCAAGGCTACACCTTC,few,TRBJ1-2,-,TRBV18
CASSVTGSYEQYF,TGTGCCAGCAGTGTGACAGGTTCCTACGAGCAGTACTTC,medium-sized,TRBJ2-7,-,TRBV27
CASSLVNGGGETQYF,TGTGCCAGCAGCTTAGTAAATGGGGGCGGTGAGACCCAGTACTTC,-,TRBJ2-5,-,TRBV7-7
CASSLSTGNTGELFF,TGTGCCAGCAGCTTATCCACAGGGAACACCGGGGAGCTGTTTTTT,-,TRBJ2-2,-,TRBV7-6
CASSLIPGGDLNYGYTF,TGTGCCAGCAGCTTAATCCCAGGGGGGGACCTCAACTATGGCTACACCTTC,-,TRBJ1-2,TRBD1,TRBV7-3
CASSLEPGLAGGTQYF,TGTGCCAGCAGCTTGGAACCGGGACTAGCGGGGGGTACGCAGTATTTT,-,TRBJ2-3,TRBD2,TRBV11-2
CASSPQVFLYGYTF,TGTGCCAGTAGTCCCCAGGTTTTTCTGTATGGCTACACCTTC,-,TRBJ1-2,-,TRBV19
CASSLTQFEQFF,TGCGCCAGCAGCTTGACCCAGTTTGAGCAGTTCTTC,-,TRBJ2-1,-,TRBV5-1
CASPTGAGQGTDTQYF,TGTGCCAGCCCCACCGGTGCGGGACAGGGCACAGATACGCAGTATTTT,few,TRBJ2-3,-,TRBV12-1
CSVEVGGINIQYF,TGCAGCGTTGAAGTGGGAGGGATCAACATTCAGTACTTC,-,TRBJ2-4,TRBD2,TRBV29-1
CASSIQGADYGYTF,TGTGCCAGCAGTATACAGGGGGCTGACTATGGCTACACCTTC,-,TRBJ1-2,TRBD1,TRBV2
CASSLGGSGSYEQYF,TGCGCCAGCAGCTTGGGGGGCAGTGGTTCCTACGAGCAGTACTTC,-,TRBJ2-7,-,TRBV5-1
CASSIRTSDYEQYF,TGTGCCAGTAGTATCAGGACTAGCGACTACGAGCAGTACTTC,-,TRBJ2-7,TRBD2,TRBV19